Described below is a single T cell receptor beta chain sequence and its context. As yet, its antigen is unknown. TCR beta cDNA libraries included unique molecular identifiers. T cells numbering roughly 0.85 to 11 million gave rise to around 500,000 cDNA molecules. TCRdb reprocessed the PCR reads via MiXCR and lists one record per CDR3 protein. The repertoire holds some 890,000 distinct CDR3 sequences, 53% seen once, with approximately 4.5% in the top ten. The sample comes from a study of post-analysis software for immune sequencing data. Looking at the study overall: Both relapsing-remitting and secondary progressive multiple sclerosis featured among the disease courses, as did progressive-relapsing multiple sclerosis.

Findings and limits, study-wide: People with multiple sclerosis had a significantly lower normalized Chao1 diversity than controls did. Patients showed TRBV5-6, TRBV5-1 and TRBV20-1 among four to six TRBV segments more frequent than in controls.

There are 13 residues in the CDR3. The J segment lost 5 bases and the V segment lost 9 bases, leaving 6 bases of the junction unmatched. CDR1 SNHLY and CDR2 FYNNEI come from the germline V gene. Source material: blood. The rearrangement joins TRBV2 to TRBJ2-7, with 11 bases lining up with TRBD1. The TCR sequence derives from a girl aged 5-17 years with multiple sclerosis. CDR3 region: CARTGTGGHEQYF. The CDR3 DNA sequence: TGTGCCAGAACCGGGACAGGGGGACACGAGCAGTACTTC.